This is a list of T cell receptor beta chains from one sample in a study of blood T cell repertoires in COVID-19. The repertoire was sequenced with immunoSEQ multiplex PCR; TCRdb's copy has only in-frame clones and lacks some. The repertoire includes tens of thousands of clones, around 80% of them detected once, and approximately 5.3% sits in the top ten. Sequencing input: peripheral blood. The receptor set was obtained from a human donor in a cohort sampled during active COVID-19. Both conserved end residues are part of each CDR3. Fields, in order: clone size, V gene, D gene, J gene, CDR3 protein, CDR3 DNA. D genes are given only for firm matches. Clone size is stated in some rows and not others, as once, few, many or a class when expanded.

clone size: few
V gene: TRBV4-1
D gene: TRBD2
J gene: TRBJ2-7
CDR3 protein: CASSQDLSGGHSYEQYF
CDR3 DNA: TGCGCCAGCAGCCAAGACCTTAGCGGGGGGCACTCCTACGAGCAGTACTTC

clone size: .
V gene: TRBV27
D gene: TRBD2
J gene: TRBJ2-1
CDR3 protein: CASSRFGGYSKGNNEQFF
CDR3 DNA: TGTGCCAGCAGTCGCTTCGGGGGGTATTCCAAGGGAAACAATGAGCAGTTCTTC

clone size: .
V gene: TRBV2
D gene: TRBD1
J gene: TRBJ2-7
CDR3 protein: CASSEVASQGGYF
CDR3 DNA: TGTGCCAGCAGTGAAGTGGCATCACAGGGGGGGTACTTC

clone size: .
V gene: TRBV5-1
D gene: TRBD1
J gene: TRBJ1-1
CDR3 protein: CASSLGTGVDTEAFF
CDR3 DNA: TGCGCCAGCAGCTTGGGGACAGGGGTTGACACTGAAGCTTTCTTT

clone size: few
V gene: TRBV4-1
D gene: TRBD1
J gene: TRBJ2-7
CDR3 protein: CASSQVSGGGIYEQYF
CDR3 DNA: TGCGCCAGCAGCCAAGTTTCAGGGGGCGGAATCTACGAGCAGTACTTC

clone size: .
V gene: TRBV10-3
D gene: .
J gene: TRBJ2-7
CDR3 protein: CAIRLTGSYEQYF
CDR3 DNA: TGTGCCATCAGGCTGACAGGCTCGTACGAGCAGTACTTC

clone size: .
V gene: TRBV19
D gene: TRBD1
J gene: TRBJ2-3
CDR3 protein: CASSNRQGGDTQYF
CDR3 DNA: TGTGCCAGTAGTAACCGACAGGGTGGCGATACGCAGTATTTT

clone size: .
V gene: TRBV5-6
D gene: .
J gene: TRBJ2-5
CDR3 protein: CASSHGLPQETQYF
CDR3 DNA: TGTGCCAGCAGCCACGGACTACCACAAGAGACCCAGTACTTC

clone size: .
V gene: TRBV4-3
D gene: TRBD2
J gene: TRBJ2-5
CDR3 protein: CASSPTGTSGETQYF
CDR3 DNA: TGCGCCAGCAGCCCCACCGGGACTAGCGGTGAGACCCAGTACTTC

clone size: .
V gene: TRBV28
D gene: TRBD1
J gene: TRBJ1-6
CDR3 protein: CASSLTGGLHF
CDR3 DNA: TGTGCCAGCAGTTTAACAGGGGGGCTCCACTTT

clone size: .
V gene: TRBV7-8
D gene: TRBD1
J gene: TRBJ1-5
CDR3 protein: CASSLNRGGNQPQHF
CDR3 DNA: TGTGCCAGCAGCTTAAACAGGGGTGGCAATCAGCCCCAGCATTTT

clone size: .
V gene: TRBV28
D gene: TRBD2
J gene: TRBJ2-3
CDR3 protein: CASSLVSGGAGTDTQYF
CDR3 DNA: TGTGCCAGCAGTTTAGTTAGCGGGGGGGCCGGCACAGATACGCAGTATTTT

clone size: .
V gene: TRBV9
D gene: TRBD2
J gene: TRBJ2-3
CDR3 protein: CASSRGGVMPSTDTQYF
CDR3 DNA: TGTGCCAGCAGCCGCGGGGGAGTAATGCCTAGCACAGATACGCAGTATTTT

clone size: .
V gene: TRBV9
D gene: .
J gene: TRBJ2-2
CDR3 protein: CASSVVGGPTGELFF
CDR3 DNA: TGTGCCAGCAGCGTAGTCGGGGGGCCCACCGGGGAGCTGTTTTTT

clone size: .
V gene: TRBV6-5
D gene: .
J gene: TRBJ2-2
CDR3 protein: CASSYQQTGELFF
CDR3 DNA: TGTGCCAGCAGTTACCAACAAACCGGGGAGCTGTTTTTT

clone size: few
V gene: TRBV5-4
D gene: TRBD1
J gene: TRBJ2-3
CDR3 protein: CASSPVGQGNTDTQYF
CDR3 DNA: TGTGCCAGCAGCCCTGTGGGACAGGGAAACACAGATACGCAGTATTTT

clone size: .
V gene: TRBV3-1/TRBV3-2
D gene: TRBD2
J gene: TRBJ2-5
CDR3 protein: CASSHDLPGTSGETQYF
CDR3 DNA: TGTGCCAGCAGCCACGATCTTCCCGGGACTAGCGGTGAGACCCAGTACTTC

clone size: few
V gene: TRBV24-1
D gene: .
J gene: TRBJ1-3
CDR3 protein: CATLRSESSGNTIYF
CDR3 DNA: TGTGCCACCTTAAGAAGTGAGAGCTCTGGAAACACCATATATTTT

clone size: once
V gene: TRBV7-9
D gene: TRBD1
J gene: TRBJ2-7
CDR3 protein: CASSPNPGQGPYEQYF
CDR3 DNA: TGTGCCAGCAGCCCTAACCCCGGACAGGGGCCCTACGAGCAGTACTTC

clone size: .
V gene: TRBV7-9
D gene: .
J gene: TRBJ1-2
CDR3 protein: CASSSGEGANYGYTF
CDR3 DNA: TGTGCCAGCAGCTCGGGCGAGGGGGCTAACTATGGCTACACCTTC

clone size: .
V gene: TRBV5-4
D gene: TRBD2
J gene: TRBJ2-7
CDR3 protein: CASSRGSGATTGEQYF
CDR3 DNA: TGTGCCAGCAGCAGGGGTAGCGGGGCCACGACGGGGGAGCAGTACTTC

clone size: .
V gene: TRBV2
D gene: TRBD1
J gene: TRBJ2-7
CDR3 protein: CASSVGTGQTYEQYF
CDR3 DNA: TGTGCCAGCAGTGTAGGGACAGGCCAAACCTACGAGCAGTACTTC

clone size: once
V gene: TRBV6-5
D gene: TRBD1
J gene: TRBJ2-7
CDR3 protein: CASGWGQGKNEQYF
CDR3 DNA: TGTGCCAGCGGGTGGGGACAGGGTAAGAACGAGCAGTACTTC

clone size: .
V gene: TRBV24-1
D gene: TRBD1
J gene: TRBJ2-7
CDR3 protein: CATSDRDSTRSYEQYF
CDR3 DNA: TGTGCCACCAGTGACCGGGACAGCACTCGCTCCTACGAGCAGTACTTC

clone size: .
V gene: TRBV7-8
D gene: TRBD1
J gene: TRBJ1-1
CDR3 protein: CASSRRIQGASGWDTEAFF
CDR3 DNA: TGTGCCAGCAGCCGAAGGATCCAGGGGGCATCAGGGTGGGACACTGAAGCTTTCTTT

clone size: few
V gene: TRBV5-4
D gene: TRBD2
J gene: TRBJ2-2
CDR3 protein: CASSSDQGGGRVNTGELFF
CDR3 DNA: TGTGCCAGCAGCTCGGATCAGGGCGGGGGGCGTGTGAACACCGGGGAGCTGTTTTTT

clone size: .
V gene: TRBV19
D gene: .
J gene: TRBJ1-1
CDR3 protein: CASSIDNSEAFF
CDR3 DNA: TGTGCCAGTAGTATAGACAATTCTGAAGCTTTCTTT